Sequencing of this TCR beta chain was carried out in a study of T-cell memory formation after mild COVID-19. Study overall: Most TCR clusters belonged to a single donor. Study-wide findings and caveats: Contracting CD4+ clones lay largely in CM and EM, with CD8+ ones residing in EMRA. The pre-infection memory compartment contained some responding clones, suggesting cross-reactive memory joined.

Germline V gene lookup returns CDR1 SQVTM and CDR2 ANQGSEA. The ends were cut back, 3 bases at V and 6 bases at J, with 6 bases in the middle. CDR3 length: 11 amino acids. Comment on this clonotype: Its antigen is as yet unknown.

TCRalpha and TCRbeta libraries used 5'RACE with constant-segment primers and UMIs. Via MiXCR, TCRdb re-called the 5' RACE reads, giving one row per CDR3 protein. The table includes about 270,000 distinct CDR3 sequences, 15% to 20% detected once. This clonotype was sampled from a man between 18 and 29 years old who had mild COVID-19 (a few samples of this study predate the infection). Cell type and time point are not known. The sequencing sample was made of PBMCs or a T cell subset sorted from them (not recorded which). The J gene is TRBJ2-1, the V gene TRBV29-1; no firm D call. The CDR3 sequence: CSVDQVNEQFF. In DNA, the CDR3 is TGCAGCGTTGACCAGGTCAATGAGCAGTTCTTC.